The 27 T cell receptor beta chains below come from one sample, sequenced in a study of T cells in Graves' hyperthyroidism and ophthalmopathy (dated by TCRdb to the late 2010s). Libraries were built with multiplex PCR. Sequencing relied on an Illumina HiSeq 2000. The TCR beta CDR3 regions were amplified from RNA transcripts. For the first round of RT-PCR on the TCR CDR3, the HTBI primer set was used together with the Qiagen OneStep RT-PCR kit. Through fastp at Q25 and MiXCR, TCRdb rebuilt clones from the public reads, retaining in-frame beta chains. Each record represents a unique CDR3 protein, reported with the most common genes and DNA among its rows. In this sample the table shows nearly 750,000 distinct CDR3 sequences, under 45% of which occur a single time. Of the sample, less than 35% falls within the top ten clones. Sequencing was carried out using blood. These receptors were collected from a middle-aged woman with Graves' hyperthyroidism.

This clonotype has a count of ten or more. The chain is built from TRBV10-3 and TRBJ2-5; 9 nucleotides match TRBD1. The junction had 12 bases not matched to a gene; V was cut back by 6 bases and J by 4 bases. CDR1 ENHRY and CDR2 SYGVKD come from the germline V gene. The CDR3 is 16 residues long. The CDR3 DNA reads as TGTGCCATCAGCCACCGCGGGACAGGGAAAGTAGAGACCCAGTACTTC. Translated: CAISHRGTGKVETQYF.

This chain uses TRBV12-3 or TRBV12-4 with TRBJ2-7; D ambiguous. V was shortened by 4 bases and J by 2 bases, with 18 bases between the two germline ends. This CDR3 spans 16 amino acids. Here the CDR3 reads CASSSPRAIQAYEQYF. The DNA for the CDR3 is TGTGCCAGCAGTTCCCCGCGAGCAATTCAAGCCTACGAGCAGTACTTC.

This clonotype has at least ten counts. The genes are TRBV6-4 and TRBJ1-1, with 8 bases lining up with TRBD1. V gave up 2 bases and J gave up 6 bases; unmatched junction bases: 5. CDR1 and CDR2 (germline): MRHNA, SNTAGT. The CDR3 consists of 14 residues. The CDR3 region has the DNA TGTGCCAGCAGTGACGCCGACAGGGGCCCTGAAGCTTTCTTT. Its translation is CASSDADRGPEAFF.

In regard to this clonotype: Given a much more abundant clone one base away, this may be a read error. The CDR3 sequence: CASRPRPSVGEQYF. The CDR3 DNA reads as TGTGCCAGCAGGCCCCGTCCATCCGTCGGCGAGCAGTACTTC. The chain combines TRBV12-3 or TRBV12-4 with TRBJ2-7; the D is unclear. Trimming removed 6 bases at V and 6 bases at J, with 18 bases between. CDR3 length equals 14 residues.

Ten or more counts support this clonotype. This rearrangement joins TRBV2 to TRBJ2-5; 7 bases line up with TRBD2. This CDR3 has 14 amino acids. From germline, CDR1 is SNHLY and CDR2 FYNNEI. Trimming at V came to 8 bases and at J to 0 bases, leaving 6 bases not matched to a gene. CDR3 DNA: TGTGCCAGCGGAGGACTAGGGTACCAAGAGACCCAGTACTTC. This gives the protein CASGGLGYQETQYF.

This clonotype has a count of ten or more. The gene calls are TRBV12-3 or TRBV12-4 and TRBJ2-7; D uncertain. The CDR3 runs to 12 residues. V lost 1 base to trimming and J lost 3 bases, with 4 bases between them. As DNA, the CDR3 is TGTGCCAGCAGTTTAGAATTCTACGAGCAGTACTTC. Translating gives CASSLEFYEQYF.

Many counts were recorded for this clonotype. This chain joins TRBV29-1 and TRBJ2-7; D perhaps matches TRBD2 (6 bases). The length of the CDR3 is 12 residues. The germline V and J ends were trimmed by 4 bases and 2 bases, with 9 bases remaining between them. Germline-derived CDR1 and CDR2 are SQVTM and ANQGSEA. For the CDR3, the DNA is TGCAGCGTTGTGGGGGGAACCTACGAGCAGTACTTC. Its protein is CSVVGGTYEQYF.

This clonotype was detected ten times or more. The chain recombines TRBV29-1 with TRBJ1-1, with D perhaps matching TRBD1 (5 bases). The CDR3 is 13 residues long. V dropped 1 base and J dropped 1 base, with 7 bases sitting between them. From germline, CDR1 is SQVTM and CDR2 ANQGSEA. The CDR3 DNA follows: TGCAGCGTTGAAGGACAGACGAACACTGAAGCTTTCTTT. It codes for CSVEGQTNTEAFF.

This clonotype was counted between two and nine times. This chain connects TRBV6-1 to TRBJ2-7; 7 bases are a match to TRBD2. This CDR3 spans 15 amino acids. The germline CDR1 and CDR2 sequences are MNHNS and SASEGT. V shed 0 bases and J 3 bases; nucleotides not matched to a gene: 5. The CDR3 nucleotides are TGTGCCAGCAGTGAAGCGTGGGGAGGGAGCTACGAGCAGTACTTC. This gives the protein CASSEAWGGSYEQYF.

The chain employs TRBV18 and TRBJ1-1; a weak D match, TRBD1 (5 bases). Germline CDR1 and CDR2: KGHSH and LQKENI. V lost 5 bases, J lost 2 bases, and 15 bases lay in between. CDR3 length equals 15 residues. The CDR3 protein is CASSSGGSGNTEAFF. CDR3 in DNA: TGTGCCAGCTCATCGGGGGGTAGTGGAAACACTGAAGCTTTCTTT. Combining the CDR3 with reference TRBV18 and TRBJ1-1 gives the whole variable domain NAGVMQNPRHLVRRRGQEARLRCSPMKGHSHVYWYRQLPEEGLKFMVYLQKENIIDESGMPKERFSAEFPKEGPSILRIQQVVRGDSAAYFCASSSGGSGNTEAFFGQGTRLTVV.

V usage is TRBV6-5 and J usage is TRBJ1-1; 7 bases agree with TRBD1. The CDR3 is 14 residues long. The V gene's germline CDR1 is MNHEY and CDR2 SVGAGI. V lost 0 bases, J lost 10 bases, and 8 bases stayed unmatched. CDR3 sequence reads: CASSYSMRTGPAFF. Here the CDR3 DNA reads TGTGCCAGCAGTTACTCGATGAGGACAGGTCCAGCTTTCTTT.

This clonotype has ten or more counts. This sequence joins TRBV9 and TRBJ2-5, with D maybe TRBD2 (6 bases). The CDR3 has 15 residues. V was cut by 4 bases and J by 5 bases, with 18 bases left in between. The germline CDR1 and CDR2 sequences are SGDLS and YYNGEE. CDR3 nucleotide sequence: TGTGCCAGCAGCACCGGGAGTGGGCTGCGGGAGACCCAGTACTTC. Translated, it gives CASSTGSGLRETQYF.

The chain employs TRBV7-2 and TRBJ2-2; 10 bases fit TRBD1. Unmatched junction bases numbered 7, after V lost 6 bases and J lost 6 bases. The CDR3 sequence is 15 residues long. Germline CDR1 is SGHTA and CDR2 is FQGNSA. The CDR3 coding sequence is TGTGCCAGCAGTCGGACAGGGGGTGGTGCCGGGGAGCTGTTTTTT. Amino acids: CASSRTGGGAGELFF.

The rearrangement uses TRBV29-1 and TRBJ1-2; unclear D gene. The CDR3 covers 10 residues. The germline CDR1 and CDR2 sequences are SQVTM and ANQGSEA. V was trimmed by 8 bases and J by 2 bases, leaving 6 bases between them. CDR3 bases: TGCAGCACCCCGAACTATGGCTACACCTTC. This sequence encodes CSTPNYGYTF.

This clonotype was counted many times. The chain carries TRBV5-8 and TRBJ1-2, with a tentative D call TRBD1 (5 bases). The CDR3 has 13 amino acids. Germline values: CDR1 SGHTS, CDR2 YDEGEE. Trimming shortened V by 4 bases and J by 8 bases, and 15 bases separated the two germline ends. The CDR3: CASSISQGGGYTF. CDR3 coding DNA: TGTGCCAGCAGCATATCGCAGGGTGGAGGCTACACCTTC.

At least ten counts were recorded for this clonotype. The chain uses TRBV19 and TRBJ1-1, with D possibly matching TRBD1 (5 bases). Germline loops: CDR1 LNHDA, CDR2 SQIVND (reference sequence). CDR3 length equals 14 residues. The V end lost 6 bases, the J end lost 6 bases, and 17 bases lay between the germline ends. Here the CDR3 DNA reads TGTGCCAGTAGGCAGGGCAGGGAGCTCGCTGAAGCTTTCTTT. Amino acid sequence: CASRQGRELAEAFF.

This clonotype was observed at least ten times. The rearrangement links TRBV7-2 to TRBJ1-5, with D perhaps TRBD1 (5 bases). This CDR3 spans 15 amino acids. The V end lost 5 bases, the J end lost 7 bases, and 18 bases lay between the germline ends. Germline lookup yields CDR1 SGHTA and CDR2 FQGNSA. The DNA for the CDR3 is TGTGCCAGCAGCCCAGAAGGGCAGGGTCGCCAGCCCCAGCATTTT. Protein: CASSPEGQGRQPQHF.

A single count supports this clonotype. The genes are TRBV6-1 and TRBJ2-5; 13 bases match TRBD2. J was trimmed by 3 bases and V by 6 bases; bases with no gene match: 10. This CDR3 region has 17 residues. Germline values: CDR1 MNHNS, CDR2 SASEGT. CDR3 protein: CASRPTAGTSGKETQYF. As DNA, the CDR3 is TGTGCCAGCAGACCCACGGCCGGGACTAGCGGGAAAGAGACCCAGTACTTC.

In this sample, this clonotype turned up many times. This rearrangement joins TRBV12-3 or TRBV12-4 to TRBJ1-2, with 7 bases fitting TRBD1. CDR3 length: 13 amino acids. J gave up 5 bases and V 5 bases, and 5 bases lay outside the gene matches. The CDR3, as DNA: TGTGCCAGCAGTCCCGACAGGGTTTATGGCTACACCTTC. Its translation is CASSPDRVYGYTF.

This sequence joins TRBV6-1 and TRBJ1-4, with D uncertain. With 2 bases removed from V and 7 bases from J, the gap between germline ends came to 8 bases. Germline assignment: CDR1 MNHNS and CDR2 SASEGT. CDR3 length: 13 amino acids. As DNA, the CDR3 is TGTGCCAGCAGTGAAAGTCGATGTGAAAAACTGTTTTTT. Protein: CASSESRCEKLFF.

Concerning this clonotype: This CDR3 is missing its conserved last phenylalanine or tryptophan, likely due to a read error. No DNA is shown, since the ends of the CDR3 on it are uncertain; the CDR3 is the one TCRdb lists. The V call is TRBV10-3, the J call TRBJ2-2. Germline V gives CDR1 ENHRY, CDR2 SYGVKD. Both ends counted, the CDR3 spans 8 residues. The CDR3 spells CAISDGLA.

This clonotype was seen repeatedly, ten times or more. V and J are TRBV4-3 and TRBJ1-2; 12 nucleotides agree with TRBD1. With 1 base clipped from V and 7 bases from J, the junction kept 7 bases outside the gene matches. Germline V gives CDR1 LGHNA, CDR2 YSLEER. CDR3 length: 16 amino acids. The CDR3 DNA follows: TGCGCCAGCAGCCAAGGCAACTCGGGACAGGGGGCTGGCTACACCTTC. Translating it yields CASSQGNSGQGAGYTF.

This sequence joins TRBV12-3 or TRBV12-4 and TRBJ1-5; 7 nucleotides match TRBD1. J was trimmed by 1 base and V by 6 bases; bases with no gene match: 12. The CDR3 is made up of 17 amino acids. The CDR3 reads CASSIGLRDRSNQPQHF. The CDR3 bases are TGTGCCAGCAGCATTGGCCTCCGGGACAGAAGCAATCAGCCCCAGCATTTT.

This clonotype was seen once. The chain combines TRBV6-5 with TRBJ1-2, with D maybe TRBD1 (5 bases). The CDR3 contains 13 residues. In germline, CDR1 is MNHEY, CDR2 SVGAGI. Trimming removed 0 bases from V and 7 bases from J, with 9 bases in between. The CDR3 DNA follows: TGTGCCAGCAGTTACTCAGGGGTTCGTGGCTACACCTTC. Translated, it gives CASSYSGVRGYTF.

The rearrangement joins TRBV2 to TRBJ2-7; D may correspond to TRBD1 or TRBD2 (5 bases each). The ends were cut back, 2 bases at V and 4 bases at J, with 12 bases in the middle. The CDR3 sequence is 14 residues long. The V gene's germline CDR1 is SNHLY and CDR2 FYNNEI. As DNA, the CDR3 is TGTGCCAGCAGTGAAACGTGGGGACCTTACGAGCAGTACTTC. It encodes CASSETWGPYEQYF.

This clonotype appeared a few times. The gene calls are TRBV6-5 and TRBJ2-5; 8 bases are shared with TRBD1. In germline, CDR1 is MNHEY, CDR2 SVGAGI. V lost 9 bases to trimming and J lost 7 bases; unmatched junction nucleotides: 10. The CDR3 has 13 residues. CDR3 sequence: CASTMTGVRTQYF. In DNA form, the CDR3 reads TGTGCCAGTACTATGACAGGGGTGAGGACCCAGTACTTC.

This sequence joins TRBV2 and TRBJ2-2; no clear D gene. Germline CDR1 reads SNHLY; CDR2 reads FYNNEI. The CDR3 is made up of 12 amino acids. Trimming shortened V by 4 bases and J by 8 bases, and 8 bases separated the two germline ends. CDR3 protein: CASSGQTGELFF. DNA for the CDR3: TGTGCCAGCAGTGGACAAACAGGGGAGCTGTTTTTT.